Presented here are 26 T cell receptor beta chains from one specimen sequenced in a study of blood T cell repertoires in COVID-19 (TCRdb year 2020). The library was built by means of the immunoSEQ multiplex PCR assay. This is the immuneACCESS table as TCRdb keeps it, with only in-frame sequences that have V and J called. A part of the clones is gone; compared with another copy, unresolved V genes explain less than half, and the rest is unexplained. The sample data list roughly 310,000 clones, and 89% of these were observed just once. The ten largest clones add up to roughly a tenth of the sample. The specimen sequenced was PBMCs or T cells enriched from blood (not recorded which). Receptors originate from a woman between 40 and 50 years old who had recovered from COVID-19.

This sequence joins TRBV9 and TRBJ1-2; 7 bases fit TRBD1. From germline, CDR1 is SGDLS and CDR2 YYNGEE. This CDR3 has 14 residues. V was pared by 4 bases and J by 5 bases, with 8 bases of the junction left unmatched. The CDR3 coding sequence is TGTGCCAGCAGCCCCGACCCACAGGGGTATGGCTACACCTTC. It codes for CASSPDPQGYGYTF.

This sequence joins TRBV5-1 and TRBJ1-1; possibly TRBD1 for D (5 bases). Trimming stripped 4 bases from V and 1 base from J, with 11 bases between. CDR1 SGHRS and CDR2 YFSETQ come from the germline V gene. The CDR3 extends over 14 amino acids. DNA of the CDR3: TGCGCCAGCAGCCCACAGGTGGAGAACACTGAAGCTTTCTTT. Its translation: CASSPQVENTEAFF.

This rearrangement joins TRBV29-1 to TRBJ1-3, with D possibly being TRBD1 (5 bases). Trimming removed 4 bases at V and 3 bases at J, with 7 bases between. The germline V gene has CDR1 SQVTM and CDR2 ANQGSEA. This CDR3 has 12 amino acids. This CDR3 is CSVVTDGNTIYF. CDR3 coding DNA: TGCAGCGTTGTGACAGATGGAAACACCATATATTTT. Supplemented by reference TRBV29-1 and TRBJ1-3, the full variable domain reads SAVISQKPSRDICQRGTSLTIQCQVDSQVTMMFWYRQQPGQSLTLIATANQGSEATYESGFVIDKFPISRPNLTFSTLTVSNMSPEDSSIYLCSVVTDGNTIYFGEGSWLTVV.

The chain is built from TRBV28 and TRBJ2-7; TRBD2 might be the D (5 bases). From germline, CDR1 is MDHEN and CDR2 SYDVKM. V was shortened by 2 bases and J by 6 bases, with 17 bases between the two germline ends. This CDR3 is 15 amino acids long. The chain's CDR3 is CASSLRTRAAGEQYF. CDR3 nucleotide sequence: TGTGCCAGCAGTTTAAGGACGAGGGCCGCTGGCGAGCAGTACTTC.

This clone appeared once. CDR3 amino acids: CASSETTANTEAFF. The DNA for the CDR3 is TGTGCCAGCAGTGAAACGACAGCGAACACTGAAGCTTTCTTT. V usage is TRBV6-1 and J usage is TRBJ1-1; maybe TRBD1 (5 bases). CDR1 and CDR2 (germline): MNHNS, SASEGT. There are 14 residues in the CDR3. Deletions cut 2 bases from V and 1 base from J, with 8 bases between.

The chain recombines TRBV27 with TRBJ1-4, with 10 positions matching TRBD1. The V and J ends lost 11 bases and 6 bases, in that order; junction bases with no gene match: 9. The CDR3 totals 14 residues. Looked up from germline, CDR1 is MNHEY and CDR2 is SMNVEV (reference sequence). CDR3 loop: CAFVLGTGDEKLFF. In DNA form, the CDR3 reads TGTGCCTTTGTGTTGGGGACAGGGGATGAAAAACTGTTTTTT.

The CDR3 DNA follows: TGTGCCACCAACGCAGGGGGCACGAACACCGGGGAGCTGTTTTTT. Amino acids: CATNAGGTNTGELFF. This chain uses TRBV28 with TRBJ2-2, with TRBD1 matching 8 bases. The germline V gene has CDR1 MDHEN and CDR2 SYDVKM. The trim removed 10 bases at V and 0 bases at J, leaving 7 bases unmatched. CDR3 size: 15 residues.

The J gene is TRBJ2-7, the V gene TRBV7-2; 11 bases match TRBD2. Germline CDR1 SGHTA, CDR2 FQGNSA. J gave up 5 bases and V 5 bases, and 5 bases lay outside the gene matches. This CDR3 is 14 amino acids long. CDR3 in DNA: TGTGCCAGCAGCCCCCGACTAGCGGGACACGAGCAGTACTTC. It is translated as CASSPRLAGHEQYF.

Here the CDR3 DNA reads TGCGCCAGCAGCTTGGTTAGAAATGAGCAGTTCTTC. Amino acids: CASSLVRNEQFF. The chain combines TRBV5-1 with TRBJ2-1; the D is unclear. V was cut by 0 bases and J by 7 bases, with 5 bases left in between. Germline V gene data show CDR1 as SGHRS and CDR2 as YFSETQ. The CDR3 is made up of 12 amino acids.

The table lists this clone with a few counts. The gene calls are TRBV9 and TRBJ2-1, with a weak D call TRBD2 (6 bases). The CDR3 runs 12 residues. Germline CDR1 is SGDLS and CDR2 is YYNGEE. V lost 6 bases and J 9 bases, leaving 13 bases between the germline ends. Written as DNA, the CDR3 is TGTGCCAGCAATCCGGGAGCCGGTGAGCAGTTCTTC. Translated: CASNPGAGEQFF.

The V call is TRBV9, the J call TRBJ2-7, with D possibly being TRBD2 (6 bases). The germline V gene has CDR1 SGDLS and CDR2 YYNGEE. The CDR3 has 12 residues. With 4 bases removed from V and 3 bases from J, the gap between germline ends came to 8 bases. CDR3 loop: CASSPGGYEQYF. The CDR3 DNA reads TGTGCCAGCAGCCCCGGGGGCTACGAGCAGTACTTC.

CDR3 nucleotide sequence: TGTGCCAGCACCCTCGGGTTAGGGACAACCTATGGCTACACCTTC. This encodes CASTLGLGTTYGYTF. The chain joins TRBV2 to TRBJ1-2; D is perhaps TRBD1 (6 bases). The CDR3 loop spans 15 amino acids. Germline V gene sequence: CDR1 SNHLY, CDR2 FYNNEI. Trimming left V 7 bases short and J 4 bases short, with 19 bases between. Together with reference TRBV2 and TRBJ1-2, the CDR3 gives the full variable domain: EPEVTQTPSHQVTQMGQEVILRCVPISNHLYFYWYRQILGQKVEFLVSFYNNEISEKSEIFDDQFSVERPDGSNFTLKIRSTKLEDSAMYFCASTLGLGTTYGYTFGSGTRLTVV.

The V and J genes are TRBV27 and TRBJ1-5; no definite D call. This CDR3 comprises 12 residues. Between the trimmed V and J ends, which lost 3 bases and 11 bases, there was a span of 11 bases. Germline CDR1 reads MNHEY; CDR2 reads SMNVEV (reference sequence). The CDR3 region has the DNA TGTGCCAGCAGTTTTACCGGTATGGCCCAGCATTTT. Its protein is CASSFTGMAQHF.

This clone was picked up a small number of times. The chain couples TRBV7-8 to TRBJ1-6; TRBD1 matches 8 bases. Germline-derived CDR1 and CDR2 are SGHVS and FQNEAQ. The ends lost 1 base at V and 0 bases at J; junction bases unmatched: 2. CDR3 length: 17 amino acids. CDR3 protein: CASSLGQGSSYNSPLHF. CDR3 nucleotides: TGTGCCAGCAGCTTAGGACAGGGGAGCTCCTATAATTCACCCCTCCACTTT.

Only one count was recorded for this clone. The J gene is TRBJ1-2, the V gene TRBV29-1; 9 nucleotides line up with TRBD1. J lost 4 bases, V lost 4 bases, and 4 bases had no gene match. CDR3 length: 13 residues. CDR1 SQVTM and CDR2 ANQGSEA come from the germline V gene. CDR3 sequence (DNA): TGCAGCGTTGTGAGGACAGGGGCCTATGGCTACACCTTC. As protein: CSVVRTGAYGYTF.

CDR3 nucleotides: TGTGCCAGCAGCCCGACGGGACAGCTATACTATGGCTACACCTTC. It is translated as CASSPTGQLYYGYTF. V is TRBV9 and J is TRBJ1-2; 7 bases are a match to TRBD1. V trimming: 4 bases; J trimming: 3 bases; junction bases outside the gene matches: 9. The germline V gene has CDR1 SGDLS and CDR2 YYNGEE. CDR3 length: 15 residues.

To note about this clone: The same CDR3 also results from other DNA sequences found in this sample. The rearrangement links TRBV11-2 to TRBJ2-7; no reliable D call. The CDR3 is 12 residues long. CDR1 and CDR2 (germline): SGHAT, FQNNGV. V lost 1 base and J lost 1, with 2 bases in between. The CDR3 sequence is CASSLASYEQYF. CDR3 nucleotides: TGTGCCAGCAGCTTAGCGTCCTACGAGCAGTACTTC.

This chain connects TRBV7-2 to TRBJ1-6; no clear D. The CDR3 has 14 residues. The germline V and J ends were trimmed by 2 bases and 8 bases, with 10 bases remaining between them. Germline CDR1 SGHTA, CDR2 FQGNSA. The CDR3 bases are TGTGCCAGCAGCTTATTGCCCGAGGATTCACCCCTCCACTTT. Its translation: CASSLLPEDSPLHF.

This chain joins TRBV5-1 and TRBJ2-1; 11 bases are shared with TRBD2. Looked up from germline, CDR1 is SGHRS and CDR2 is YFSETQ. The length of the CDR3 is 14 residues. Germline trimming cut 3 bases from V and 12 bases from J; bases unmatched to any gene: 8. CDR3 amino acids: CASSSSSGGLGQFF. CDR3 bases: TGCGCCAGCAGCTCGTCTAGCGGGGGGCTAGGGCAGTTCTTC.

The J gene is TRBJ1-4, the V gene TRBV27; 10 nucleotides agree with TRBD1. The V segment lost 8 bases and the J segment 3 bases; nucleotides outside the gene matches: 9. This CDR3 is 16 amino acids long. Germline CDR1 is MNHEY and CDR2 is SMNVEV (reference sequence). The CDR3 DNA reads TGTGCCAGCGGTAGACAGGGGGCGTATTCTAATGAAAAACTGTTTTTT. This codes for CASGRQGAYSNEKLFF.

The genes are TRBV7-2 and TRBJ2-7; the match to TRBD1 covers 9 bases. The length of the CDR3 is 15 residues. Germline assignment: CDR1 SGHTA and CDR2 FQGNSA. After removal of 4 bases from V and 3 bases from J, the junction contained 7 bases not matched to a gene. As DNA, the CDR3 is TGTGCCAGCAGCTCAACCGGGACAGGGAACTACGAGCAGTACTTC. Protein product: CASSSTGTGNYEQYF. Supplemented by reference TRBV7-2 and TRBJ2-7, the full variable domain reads GAGVSQSPSNKVTEKGKDVELRCDPISGHTALYWYRQSLGQGLEFLIYFQGNSAPDKSGLPSDRFSAERTGGSVSTLTIQRTQQEDSAVYLCASSSTGTGNYEQYFGPGTRLTVT.

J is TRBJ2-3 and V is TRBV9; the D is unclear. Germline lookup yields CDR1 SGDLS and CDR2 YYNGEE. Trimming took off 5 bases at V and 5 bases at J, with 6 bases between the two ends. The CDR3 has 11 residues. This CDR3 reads CASSGGDTQYF. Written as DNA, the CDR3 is TGTGCCAGCAGTGGCGGAGATACGCAGTATTTT.

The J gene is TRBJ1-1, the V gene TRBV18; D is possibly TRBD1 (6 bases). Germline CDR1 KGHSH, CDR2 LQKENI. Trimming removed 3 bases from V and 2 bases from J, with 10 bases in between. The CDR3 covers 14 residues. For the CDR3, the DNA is TGTGCCAGCTCACCTGACAGGACAAACACTGAAGCTTTCTTT. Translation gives CASSPDRTNTEAFF.

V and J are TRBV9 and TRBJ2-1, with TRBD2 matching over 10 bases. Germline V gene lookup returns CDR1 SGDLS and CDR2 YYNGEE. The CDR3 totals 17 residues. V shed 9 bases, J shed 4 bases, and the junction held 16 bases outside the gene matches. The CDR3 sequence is CATTPEASGSNYNEQFF. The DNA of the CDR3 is TGTGCCACTACCCCGGAGGCTAGCGGGAGTAATTACAATGAGCAGTTCTTC.

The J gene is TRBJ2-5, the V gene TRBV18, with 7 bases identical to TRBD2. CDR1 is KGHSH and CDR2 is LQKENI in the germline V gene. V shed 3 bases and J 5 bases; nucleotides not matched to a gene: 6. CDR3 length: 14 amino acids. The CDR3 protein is CASSPQSAGETQYF. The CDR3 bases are TGTGCCAGCTCACCTCAATCAGCGGGGGAGACCCAGTACTTC.

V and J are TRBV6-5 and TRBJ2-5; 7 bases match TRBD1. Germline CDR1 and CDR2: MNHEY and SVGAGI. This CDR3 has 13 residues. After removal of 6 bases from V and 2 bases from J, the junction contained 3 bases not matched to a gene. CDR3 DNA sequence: TGTGCCAGCAGGGACAGGCATCAAGAGACCCAGTACTTC. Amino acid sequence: CASRDRHQETQYF.